The 20 T cell receptor beta chains below come from one sample, sequenced in a study of shared clonotypes between healthy human individuals. Method: immunoSEQ multiplex PCR; TCRdb's copy keeps in-frame clones and lacks some. Altogether 600,000 to 750,000 clones are present, 72% being singletons, with the ten largest covering around 1.7%. The sequenced sample was memory CD4+ T cells sorted from blood. Subset indicated: CD45RA-negative fraction. These receptors came from a woman in her twenties or thirties in good health.

The chain couples TRBV6-1 to TRBJ1-5; TRBD1 aligns across 7 bases. The germline CDR1 and CDR2 sequences are MNHNS and SASEGT. This CDR3 region has 16 residues. V lost 6 bases and J lost 3; bases outside the gene matches: 11. Here the CDR3 DNA reads TGTGCCAGCAGCGAACAGGGGCAGGGGAACAATCAGCCCCAGCATTTT. It encodes CASSEQGQGNNQPQHF.

The chain uses TRBV4-1 and TRBJ2-5, with 8 nucleotides matching TRBD1. V lost 6 bases to trimming and J lost 5 bases; unmatched junction nucleotides: 11. Germline V gene lookup returns CDR1 MGHRA and CDR2 YSYEKL. This CDR3 region has 15 residues. The CDR3 region has the DNA TGCGCCAGCAGTCCTCAGGGACAGGAGAAGGAGACCCAGTACTTC. It encodes CASSPQGQEKETQYF.

This chain links TRBV27 with TRBJ2-7; tentatively, D is TRBD2 (5 bases). The germline gives CDR1 MNHEY, CDR2 SMNVEV (reference sequence). The CDR3 contains 14 residues. Deletions cut 5 bases from V and 0 bases from J, with 11 bases between. The CDR3 bases are TGTGCCAGCAGTCCCTTTAGCGCCTCCTACGAGCAGTACTTC. As protein: CASSPFSASYEQYF.

This clone was found a few times. V and J are TRBV10-3 and TRBJ1-1, with TRBD1 identical over 8 bases. Germline assignment: CDR1 ENHRY and CDR2 SYGVKD. Trimming removed 7 bases from V and 1 base from J; junction bases left unmatched: 5. This CDR3 spans 14 amino acids. The CDR3 protein is CAITQQGGNTEAFF. DNA for the CDR3: TGTGCCATCACGCAACAGGGGGGGAACACTGAAGCTTTCTTT.

The chain has TRBV18 and TRBJ1-1, with TRBD1 matching 8 bases. In germline, CDR1 is KGHSH, CDR2 LQKENI. The CDR3 spans 15 residues. The junction had 5 bases not matched to a gene; V was cut back by 5 bases and J by 0 bases. CDR3 nucleotide sequence: TGTGCCAGCTCAACCGGACAGGGAATGAACACTGAAGCTTTCTTT. Protein product: CASSTGQGMNTEAFF.

This chain's CDR3 is CSVGWGHEQFF. The CDR3, as DNA: TGCAGCGTTGGGTGGGGCCATGAGCAGTTCTTC. V is TRBV29-1 and J is TRBJ2-1; possibly TRBD1 for D (5 bases). Germline-derived CDR1 and CDR2 are SQVTM and ANQGSEA. V lost 4 bases to trimming and J lost 8 bases, with 9 bases between them. There are 11 residues in the CDR3.

The CDR3 reads CASSRLPAGSTDTQYF. The CDR3 region has the DNA TGCGCCAGCAGCCGCCTCCCAGCGGGGAGCACAGATACGCAGTATTTT. The V and J genes are TRBV5-1 and TRBJ2-3, with 7 bases that match TRBD2. Germline V lookup: CDR1 SGHRS, CDR2 YFSETQ. Trimming cost V 4 bases and J 0 bases; bases outside gene matches: 8. CDR3 length: 16 residues.

The rearrangement links TRBV11-2 to TRBJ2-7; the D is unclear. Deletions cut 1 base from V and 6 bases from J, with 16 bases between. The germline CDR1 and CDR2 sequences are SGHAT and FQNNGV. The CDR3 is 15 residues long. The CDR3 bases are TGTGCCAGCAGCTTAGCGCCGGGCCCCCGGGCCGAGCAGTACTTC. Translation gives CASSLAPGPRAEQYF. Filled out from reference TRBV11-2 and TRBJ2-7, the complete variable domain reads EAGVAQSPRYKIIEKRQSVAFWCNPISGHATLYWYQQILGQGPKLLIQFQNNGVVDDSQLPKDRFSAERLKGVDSTLKIQPAKLEDSAVYLCASSLAPGPRAEQYFGPGTRLTVT.

This sequence joins TRBV6-5 and TRBJ1-1; weak D call: TRBD1 (6 bases). Trimming stripped 7 bases from V and 1 base from J, with 10 bases between. The CDR3 contains 13 residues. Germline CDR1 reads MNHEY; CDR2 reads SVGAGI. This CDR3 is CASTYRENTEAFF. CDR3 DNA sequence: TGTGCCAGCACCTACAGGGAGAACACTGAAGCTTTCTTT.

In its sample, this clone was seen a few times. The chain couples TRBV10-1 to TRBJ2-7; 13 bases align to TRBD2. This CDR3 contains 15 residues. CDR1 is WNHNN and CDR2 is SYGVQD in the germline V gene (reference sequence). V shed 2 bases and J 6 bases; nucleotides not matched to a gene: 4. The CDR3 is CASSEQLAGGREQYF. In DNA form, the CDR3 reads TGCGCCAGCAGTGAGCAACTAGCGGGAGGGCGCGAGCAGTACTTC.

This clone was seen once. V is TRBV7-9 and J is TRBJ1-4; no definite D call. Germline CDR1 reads SEHNR; CDR2 reads FQNEAQ (reference sequence). The CDR3 loop spans 14 amino acids. Trimming took 6 bases from V and 4 from J, leaving 12 bases between them. DNA of the CDR3: TGTGCCAGCAGTCCCGACCAGATTAATGAAAAACTGTTTTTT. The encoded protein is CASSPDQINEKLFF.

This clone was counted once. The chain uses TRBV10-3 and TRBJ1-5; TRBD1 agrees at 9 bases. V was clipped by 4 bases and J by 4 bases; unmatched bases: 5. Germline V gene data show CDR1 as ENHRY and CDR2 as SYGVKD. CDR3 length: 15 residues. The CDR3 loop is CAISGTGAGNQPQHF. The CDR3 bases are TGTGCCATCAGTGGGACAGGGGCGGGGAATCAGCCCCAGCATTTT.

The chain recombines TRBV10-1 with TRBJ2-1; no clear D gene. The CDR3 sequence is 15 residues long. V lost 3 bases, J lost 5 bases, and 14 bases lay in between. Germline V gene sequence: CDR1 WNHNN, CDR2 SYGVQD (reference sequence). CDR3 sequence reads: CASSDRVKVNNEQFF. CDR3 in DNA: TGCGCCAGCAGTGATAGGGTCAAGGTGAACAATGAGCAGTTCTTC.

The rearrangement joins TRBV23-1 to TRBJ2-1, with D possibly TRBD1 on 6 matching bases. TRBV23-1 is identified as an open reading frame with a role that is uncertain. Trimming removed 0 bases at V and 1 base at J, with 16 bases between. The CDR3 is made up of 18 amino acids. The CDR3 sequence: CASSQSSVGDKSYNEQFF. CDR3 nucleotides: TGCGCCAGCAGTCAATCGTCTGTCGGGGACAAGTCCTACAATGAGCAGTTCTTC.

The chain is built from TRBV7-9 and TRBJ2-5; D unresolved. Germline-derived CDR1 and CDR2 are SEHNR and FQNEAQ (reference sequence). Trimming removed 3 bases at V and 5 bases at J, with 13 bases between. The CDR3 loop spans 14 amino acids. This chain's CDR3 is CASSFQSDDETQYF. The CDR3 DNA sequence: TGTGCCAGCAGCTTTCAGTCGGACGATGAGACCCAGTACTTC.

This clone showed up just a few times. J is TRBJ2-1 and V is TRBV27, with TRBD1 identical over 10 bases. Germline V gene data show CDR1 as MNHEY and CDR2 as SMNVEV (reference sequence). Germline trimming cut 4 bases from V and 4 bases from J; bases unmatched to any gene: 4. The CDR3 covers 15 residues. CDR3 nucleotide sequence: TGTGCCAGCAGTTACAGGACAGGGGGGTACAATGAGCAGTTCTTC. Amino acid sequence: CASSYRTGGYNEQFF.

This chain joins TRBV27 and TRBJ2-7, with 8 bases matching TRBD2. There are 16 residues in the CDR3. Germline V lookup: CDR1 MNHEY, CDR2 SMNVEV (reference sequence). The trim removed 1 base at V and 2 bases at J, leaving 7 bases unmatched. CDR3 nucleotides: TGTGCCAGCAGTTTATACCCCGGGGGGGCCACCTACGAGCAGTACTTC. It yields the protein CASSLYPGGATYEQYF.

The J gene is TRBJ1-1, the V gene TRBV18; D gene unclear. The CDR3 totals 15 residues. Trimming shortened V by 3 bases and J by 1 base, and 12 bases separated the two germline ends. The V gene's germline CDR1 is KGHSH and CDR2 LQKENI. CDR3 region: CASSPPVGSNTEAFF. In DNA form, the CDR3 reads TGTGCCAGCTCACCCCCCGTAGGTTCGAACACTGAAGCTTTCTTT.

This clone showed up just a few times. This CDR3 is CASSYLTGQLNTEAFF. The CDR3, as DNA: TGTGCCAGCAGTTACCTTACGGGACAGTTGAACACTGAAGCTTTCTTT. V usage is TRBV6-5 and J usage is TRBJ1-1; 7 bases fit TRBD1. The CDR3 spans 16 residues. Per germline, CDR1 MNHEY and CDR2 SVGAGI. V lost 2 bases, J lost 0 bases, and 6 bases stayed unmatched.

In its sample, this clone was seen once. The genes are TRBV19 and TRBJ1-2, with 9 nucleotides matching TRBD1. The CDR3 loop spans 13 amino acids. In germline, CDR1 is LNHDA, CDR2 SQIVND (reference sequence). J lost 5 bases, V lost 5 bases, and 3 bases had no gene match. The CDR3 here is CASSGTGWYGYTF. The CDR3, as DNA: TGTGCCAGTAGTGGGACAGGGTGGTATGGCTACACCTTC.